The entry below describes one T cell receptor beta chain. Its antigen is not yet known. No base qualities exist here, and no much larger clone lies one base off it. The germline V gene gives CDR1 as MNHNS and CDR2 as SASEGT. V loses 2 bases, J loses 6 bases, and the germline ends lie 13 bases apart. Taken from cysteine to phenylalanine, the CDR3 has 14 residues. Of the read, only the CDR3 DNA is kept; its 42 bases are in frame from base 1. The data originate from a study of PD-L1 blockade in urothelial cancer (dated by TCRdb to between 2016 and 2019). About the investigation overall: Therapy was started at some point between 2014 and 2016 for all patients, and atezolizumab 1,200 mg was administered intravenously every 3 weeks. About 90% of the 29 patients were males with bladder-origin urothelial cancer, and about 60% of the 29 reported a prior smoking history. An ECOG performance status of 0 or 1 was recorded for the patients, and 0 to 3 prior chemotherapy regimens had been received by the patients. Durable clinical benefit was defined as a progression-free survival longer than 6 months, and TCR features were additionally tested against progression-free survival and overall survival. Pretreatment tumor samples and matched peripheral blood, collected serially before and after atezolizumab treatment, underwent TCR sequencing. In the same patients, pretreatment tumors underwent whole exome sequencing and RNA sequencing in addition to TCR sequencing. Blood samples were analyzed 3 weeks after the start of treatment (second dose) and 6 weeks after the start of treatment. Durable clinical benefit was achieved by nine patients but not by the remaining 20. Blood samples yielded a median of roughly 140,000 T cells and more than 75,000 unique TCRs, with median clonality around 0.084. An exploratory multi-omic analysis was conducted of the somatic, immune and clinical correlates of response to PD-L1 blockade with atezolizumab in urothelial cancer. Some 30 patients had pretreatment blood TCR-seq, approximately 24 had at least one posttreatment blood collection, and approximately 24 had tumor TCR-seq.

Results and caveats for the whole study, not just this receptor: Among patients with durable benefit, tumor-associated TCR clones showed greater expansion in peripheral blood 3 weeks after treatment started (n of about 20, p = 0.022). Because the sample size was small (n = 29) and many of the analyses were exploratory, the results are meant to be hypothesis-generating. Improved progression-free and overall survival was found to be associated with pretreatment peripheral blood TCR clonality below the median.

The sample's time point, from its label and the paper: pretreatment peripheral blood. A cohort of 25 to 30 patients with locally advanced or metastatic urothelial carcinoma, treated at Memorial Sloan Kettering on a trial protocol, was included. Peripheral blood mononuclear cells were collected pretreatment and during treatment, at between 1 and 8 total time points per patient. The Qiagen DNeasy Blood extraction kit was used to purify genomic DNA from total PBMCs and tumor samples. PBMCs were collected pretreatment and during treatment, and were isolated and stored as previously described. Synthetic TCR analog templates were spiked into each PCR to estimate absolute template abundance from read counts. The immunoSEQ assay used bias-controlled V and J gene primers to amplify TCRbeta CDR3 regions from genomic DNA. Sequencing of rearranged TCRbeta segments was done at approximately 20X coverage. Per the authors' processing: Clustering was used to correct sequencing errors, and CDR3s were annotated against IMGT to assign V, D and J genes. Out-of-frame and stop-codon sequences were excluded, and only productive TCRbeta rearrangements were used in downstream analyses. Clonality was calculated as one minus the Shannon entropy normalized by the log of the number of unique productive sequences. Fisher's exact test with Benjamini-Hochberg correction, at a threshold of adjusted p below 0.01, was used to find clones that differed between time points or between blood and tumor. The clones in this table, taken by TCRdb from immuneACCESS, are in-frame only. Not every clone is retained; where verified, under half of the shortfall comes from an unresolved V gene, and the cause of the rest is unknown. From that table come the V and J calls and clone size; the DNA was used to work out D and trimming. Across this sample there are under 55,000 clones, with 80% to 90% seen only once. The ten largest clones capture roughly 2.9% of the sample.

Sequenced here: PBMCs, sampled around atezolizumab (anti-PD-L1) treatment. This clonotype originated in a man aged 70 or older with urothelial cancer. Here the chain combines TRBV6-1 and TRBJ1-1, with no confident D gene call. CDR3 sequence: CASSESFSRAEAFF. The nucleotide sequence reads as follows: TGTGCCAGCAGTGAAAGCTTTTCGAGGGCTGAAGCTTTCTTT.